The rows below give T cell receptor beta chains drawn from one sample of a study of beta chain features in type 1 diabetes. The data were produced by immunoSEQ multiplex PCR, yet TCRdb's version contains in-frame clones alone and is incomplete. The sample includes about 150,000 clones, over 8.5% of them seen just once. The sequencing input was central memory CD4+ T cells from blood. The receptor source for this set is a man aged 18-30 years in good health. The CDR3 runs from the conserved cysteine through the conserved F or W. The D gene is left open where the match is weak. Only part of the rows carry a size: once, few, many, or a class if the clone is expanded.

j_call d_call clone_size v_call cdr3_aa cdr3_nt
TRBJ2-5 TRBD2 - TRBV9 CASSAGGGKWETQYF TGTGCCAGCAGCGCGGGCGGGGGGAAGTGGGAGACCCAGTACTTC
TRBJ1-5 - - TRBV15 CATSRDPVRGSSAQHF TGTGCCACCAGCAGAGATCCTGTCCGGGGATCCTCAGCCCAGCATTTT
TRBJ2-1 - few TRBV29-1 CSISRRSVNEQFF TGCAGCATTTCTCGGAGGTCTGTCAATGAGCAGTTCTTC
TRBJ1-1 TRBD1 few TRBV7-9 CASSLGRDRDTEAFF TGTGCCAGCAGCCTCGGGCGGGACAGGGACACTGAAGCTTTCTTT
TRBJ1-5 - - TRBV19 CASSIRTDNQPQHF TGTGCCAGTAGTATACGGACAGACAATCAGCCCCAGCATTTT
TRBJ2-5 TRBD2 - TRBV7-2 CASSLGGTSGRETQYF TGTGCCAGCAGCTTAGGGGGGACTAGCGGGCGAGAGACCCAGTACTTC
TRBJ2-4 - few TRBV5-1 CASSAASPGGNIQYF TGCGCCAGCAGCGCCGCCTCCCCCGGCGGAAACATTCAGTACTTC
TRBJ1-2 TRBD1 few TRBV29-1 CSVARRDRFYGYTF TGCAGCGTCGCCCGAAGGGACAGGTTCTATGGCTACACCTTC
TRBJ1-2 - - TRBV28 CAITQDSSYGYTF TGTGCCATCACTCAGGACAGTAGCTATGGCTACACCTTC
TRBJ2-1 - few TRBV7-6 CASSLILEGGDEQFF TGTGCCAGCAGCTTAATCCTAGAGGGTGGCGATGAGCAGTTCTTC
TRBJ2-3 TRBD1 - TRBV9 CASSAGQGATDTQYF TGTGCCAGCAGCGCCGGACAGGGGGCCACAGATACGCAGTATTTT
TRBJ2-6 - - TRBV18 CASSPSKPGANVLTF TGTGCCAGCTCACCCTCGAAACCCGGGGCCAACGTCCTGACTTTC
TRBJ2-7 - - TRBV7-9 CASSLGLSLRPYEQYF TGTGCCAGCAGCTTAGGCCTTTCCTTAAGGCCCTACGAGCAGTACTTC
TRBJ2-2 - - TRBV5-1 CASSKRTENTGELFF TGCGCCAGCAGCAAACGGACAGAGAACACCGGGGAGCTGTTTTTT
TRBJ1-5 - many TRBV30 CAWRGSGMDQPQHF TGTGCCTGGAGGGGATCAGGGATGGATCAGCCCCAGCATTTT
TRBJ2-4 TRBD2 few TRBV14 CASSPRGGIQYF TGTGCCAGCAGCCCACGGGGGGGCATTCAGTACTTC
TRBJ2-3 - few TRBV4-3 CASSPGVANTQYF TGCGCCAGCAGCCCAGGAGTGGCAAATACGCAGTATTTT
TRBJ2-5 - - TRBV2 CASSMGNQETQYF TGTGCCAGCAGCATGGGGAACCAAGAGACCCAGTACTTC
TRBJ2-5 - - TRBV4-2 CASSQEPLGETQYF TGTGCCAGCAGCCAAGAGCCTTTAGGGGAGACCCAGTACTTC
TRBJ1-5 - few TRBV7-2 CASSLPNQPQHF TGTGCCAGCAGCTTACCTAATCAGCCCCAGCATTTT
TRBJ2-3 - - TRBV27 CASRPTAGLVGSDTQYF TGTGCCAGCAGACCCACCGCCGGGTTGGTAGGGTCAGATACGCAGTATTTT
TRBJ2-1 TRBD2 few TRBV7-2 CASSLARLAGGPRYNEQFF TGTGCCAGCAGCTTAGCACGGCTAGCGGGGGGGCCGAGGTACAATGAGCAGTTCTTC
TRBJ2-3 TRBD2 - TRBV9 CASSSPGLASPDTQYF TGTGCCAGCAGCTCCCCGGGACTAGCGAGCCCAGATACGCAGTATTTT
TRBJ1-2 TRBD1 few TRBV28 CASSSGKQGDYGYTF TGTGCCAGCAGTTCAGGGAAACAGGGGGACTATGGCTACACCTTC
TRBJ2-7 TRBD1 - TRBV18 CASSTNRDSSYEQYF TGTGCCAGCTCAACGAACCGGGACAGTTCCTACGAGCAGTACTTC
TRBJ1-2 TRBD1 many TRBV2 CASSVTGGIYGYTF TGTGCCAGCAGTGTAACAGGGGGAATCTATGGCTACACCTTC
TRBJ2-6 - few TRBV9 CASSVAASGANVLTF TGTGCCAGCAGCGTAGCGGCCTCTGGGGCCAACGTCCTGACTTTC
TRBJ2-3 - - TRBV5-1 CASSLNGGGTDTQYF TGCGCCAGCAGCTTGAACGGGGGAGGCACAGATACGCAGTATTTT
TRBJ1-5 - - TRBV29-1 CSVEENNNQPQHF TGCAGCGTTGAGGAGAATAACAATCAGCCCCAGCATTTT
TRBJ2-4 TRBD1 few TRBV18 CASSPTGLKPLAKNIQYF TGTGCCAGCTCCCCGACAGGGCTTAAGCCTCTAGCCAAAAACATTCAGTACTTC
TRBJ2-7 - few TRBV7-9 CASSSDRSYEQYF TGTGCCAGCAGTTCCGACAGGTCCTACGAGCAGTACTTC
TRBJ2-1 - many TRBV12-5 CASGSSPGFGTYNEQFF TGTGCTAGTGGTTCGTCACCGGGGTTCGGGACCTACAATGAGCAGTTCTTC
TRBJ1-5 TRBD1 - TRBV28 CASSSPDRLNQPQHF TGTGCCAGCAGTTCCCCGGACAGGCTTAATCAGCCCCAGCATTTT
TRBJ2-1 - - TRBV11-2 CASSGTSIHEQFF TGTGCCAGCAGCGGCACTAGCATCCATGAGCAGTTCTTC
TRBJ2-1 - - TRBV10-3 CAISDSGWDGWLIF TGTGCCATCAGTGATTCGGGATGGGACGGGTGGTTAATCTTC
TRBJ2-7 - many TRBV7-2 CASKPDRYSYEQYF TGTGCCAGCAAGCCAGACAGGTACTCCTACGAGCAGTACTTC
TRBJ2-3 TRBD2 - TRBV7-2 CASSQTSGGFTDTQYF TGTGCCAGCAGCCAAACTAGCGGGGGATTCACAGATACGCAGTATTTT
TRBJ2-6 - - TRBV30 CAWSVGGSGANVLTF TGTGCCTGGAGTGTAGGGGGCTCTGGGGCCAACGTCCTGACTTTC
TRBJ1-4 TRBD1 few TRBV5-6 CASSIQGQGMKDEKLFF TGTGCCAGCAGCATACAGGGACAGGGAATGAAGGATGAAAAACTGTTTTTT
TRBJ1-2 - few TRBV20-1 CSAIHSGGYTF TGCAGTGCTATACACTCAGGAGGCTACACCTTC
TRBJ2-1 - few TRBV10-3 CAISDSTSSYNEQFF TGTGCCATCAGTGACAGCACGAGCTCCTACAATGAGCAGTTCTTC
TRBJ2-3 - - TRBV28 CASGVTDTQYF TGTGCCAGCGGAGTTACAGATACGCAGTATTTT
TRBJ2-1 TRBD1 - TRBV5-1 CASSLVTGGVNEQFF TGCGCCAGCAGCTTGGTAACAGGGGGCGTGAATGAGCAGTTCTTC
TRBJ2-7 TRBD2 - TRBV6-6 CASSYSGTSGSTYF TGTGCCAGCAGTTACTCAGGGACTAGCGGGAGTACGTACTTC
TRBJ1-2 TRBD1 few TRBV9 CASSIDPTGGLDGYTF TGTGCCAGCAGCATCGACCCCACAGGGGGCCTGGACGGCTACACCTTC
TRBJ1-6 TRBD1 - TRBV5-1 CASSWDRADSPLHF TGCGCCAGCAGCTGGGACAGGGCAGACTCACCCCTCCACTTT
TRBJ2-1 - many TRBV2 CASELWGSGRGGEQFF TGTGCCAGCGAGCTCTGGGGCTCCGGCCGTGGGGGTGAGCAGTTCTTC
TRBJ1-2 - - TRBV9 CASSVTGIYGYTF TGTGCCAGCAGCGTAACAGGGATCTATGGCTACACCTTC
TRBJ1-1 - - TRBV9 CASSYLGSAEAFF TGTGCCAGCAGCTATCTTGGCAGCGCTGAAGCTTTCTTT
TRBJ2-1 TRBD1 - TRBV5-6 CASSLVTGTGGLNEQFF TGTGCCAGCAGCTTAGTTACCGGGACAGGGGGTCTCAATGAGCAGTTCTTC
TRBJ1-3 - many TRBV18 CASSPPLGGSTIYF TGTGCCAGCTCACCACCCCTTGGGGGAAGCACCATATATTTT